This T cell receptor beta chain was recorded in a study of siplizumab effects on memory and regulatory T cells. Study-level findings and limits: Most alloreactive clones went unmapped to unstimulated subsets; only a minor fraction mapped. Memory cells seemed less diverse than naive T cells, which seemed major alloresponse contributors. Naive-or-memory phenotypes were unassignable for roughly 80-97% of proliferating CD4+ or CD8+ clones.

Looked up from germline, CDR1 is MNHEY and CDR2 is SVGAGI. Trimming took 5 bases from V and 4 from J; bases not matched to a gene: 9. The CDR3 spans 15 residues. Details on this clone: Its antigen is still unknown.

For every sample, 100,000 or so TCR templates were assayed. Clones were read by immunoSEQ multiplex PCR, and TCRdb kept only the in-frame ones, dropping some. The sample comprises about 62,000 clones, less than 80% of which are singletons, and about 0.41% rests with the top ten. The chain joins TRBV6-5 to TRBJ2-3; 7 nucleotides agree with TRBD2. The source is a human donor in good health. Sequenced input: memory CD4+ T cells sorted from blood. CDR3 in DNA: TGTGCCAGCAGTCTAGGAGGGGCGGGGGCAGATACGCAGTATTTT. Its protein product is CASSLGGAGADTQYF.